This TCR beta chain is drawn from a study of T cells in Graves' hyperthyroidism and ophthalmopathy. Amplified TCR beta CDR3 regions came from RNA transcripts. The HTBI primer set drove a first-round RT-PCR of the TCR CDR3. TCRdb called the multiplex PCR reads again in MiXCR, with one record for every CDR3 protein. Found here are 500,000 to 800,000 distinct CDR3 sequences, nearly 45% of them singletons; the top ten hold about 7.2%. To note about this clonotype: Its antigen remains unidentified.

Regarding the study as a whole: Most thyroid clonotypes with frequency above 0.001 were detected in blood. Ophthalmopathy cases were set apart from stable hyperthyroidism by a 13 V-J model.

Germline V lookup: CDR1 DFQATT, CDR2 SNEGSKA (reference sequence). V shed 3 bases and J shed 8 bases, with 10 bases lying between them. The CDR3 totals 11 residues. The TCR comes from an adult man with Graves' disease, either hyperthyroidism or ophthalmopathy (not recorded which). This rearrangement joins TRBV20-1 to TRBJ1-2; D gene ambiguous. The sample consisted of peripheral blood or thyroid tissue (not recorded which). In nucleotides, the CDR3 is TGCAGTGCTAGTGCGGCAAGAGGCTACACCTTC. Its protein product is CSASAARGYTF.